This T cell receptor beta chain was observed in a study of STAT5B mutations in CD4+ large granular lymphocyte leukemia. Study-level information: Healthy donors showed HLA-associated enrichment of the CDR3 'QG' motif. Findings and limits, study-wide: Top patient clones used TRBV06 genes more often: 8/27 versus 2/35 in controls. Approximately 25% of private leukemic clonotypes occurred rarely in other patients' non-leukemic repertoires.

Original handling: Productive clonotypes were detectable down to 2.59 x 10-5 frequency. Sequencing used immunoSEQ multiplex PCR; TCRdb keeps in-frame clones, though not all of them. Clonal size and the V and J genes are those of that table, whereas D and trimming came from the DNA. The sample yields about 30,000 clones, around two thirds seen once. A note on this clone: What it recognizes is unknown.

CDR3 length: 14 residues. Unmatched junction bases numbered 8, after V lost 6 bases and J lost 5 bases. Germline loops: CDR1 MNHEY, CDR2 SVGAGI. The chain has TRBV6-5 and TRBJ1-2; 8 bases align to TRBD1. This sequence originates from a human donor in good health. Sequencing used CD4+ T cells from blood buffy coats. The CDR3 reads CASRPPGGVYGYTF. The CDR3 DNA reads as TGTGCCAGCAGGCCCCCAGGGGGCGTTTATGGCTACACCTTC.